The 9 T cell receptor beta chains below were found in one sample sequenced in a study of T cells in Graves' hyperthyroidism and ophthalmopathy. What was amplified from RNA transcripts were TCR beta CDR3 regions. First-round RT-PCR targeting the TCR CDR3 was performed with the HTBI primer set. One entry per CDR3 protein results from TCRdb running MiXCR on the multiplex PCR reads. Seen here are 490,000 or so distinct CDR3 sequences, 20% to 25% observed once, and the top ten hold less than 65%. Material: blood. These receptors were taken from a woman in her 70s with Graves' ophthalmopathy.

With regard to this clonotype: This sequence may be a read error, since a much larger clone differs from it by one base. The chain carries TRBV12-3 or TRBV12-4 and TRBJ2-1, with a tentative D call TRBD2 (6 bases). This CDR3 has 16 residues. CDR3 residues: CPSSLGASGLNNEQFF. CDR3 bases: TGTCCCAGCAGTTTAGGGGCGAGCGGGTTGAACAATGAGCAGTTCTTC.

This clonotype has at least ten counts. This chain connects TRBV12-3 or TRBV12-4 to TRBJ1-5; D is undetermined. Deletions cut 7 bases from V and 4 bases from J, with 11 bases between. There are 13 residues in the CDR3. The CDR3 loop is CASTRTGNQPQHF. The CDR3 DNA reads TGTGCCAGCACACGGACGGGAAATCAGCCCCAGCATTTT.

This clonotype was counted at least ten times. V usage is TRBV6-1 and J usage is TRBJ1-5; D is unclear. This CDR3 has 13 amino acids. Deletions cut 8 bases from V and 0 bases from J, with 8 bases between. Looked up from germline, CDR1 is MNHNS and CDR2 is SASEGT. The DNA of the CDR3 is TGTGCCAGCGGGGTTTATAGCAATCAGCCCCAGCATTTT. Translating gives CASGVYSNQPQHF.

This clonotype appeared a single time. V and J are TRBV7-2 and TRBJ2-3, with 9 bases identical to TRBD2. V shed 4 bases and J 13 bases; nucleotides not matched to a gene: 12. CDR3 length: 14 amino acids. The germline gives CDR1 SGHTA, CDR2 FQGNSA. Written as DNA, the CDR3 is TGTGCCAGCAGCTCGACCGCGGGGGGGGGGGGGGAGTATTTT. It is translated as CASSSTAGGGGEYF.

Concerning this clonotype itself: The junction departs from the called germline gene at one end, perhaps through a read error. The chain uses TRBV5-1 and TRBJ1-6, with TRBD1 identical over 9 bases. This CDR3 is 16 amino acids long. Looked up from germline, CDR1 is SGHRS and CDR2 is YFSETQ. CDR3 sequence: CASSEPTGGSRSPLHF. Written as DNA, the CDR3 is TGCGCCAGCAGCGAGCCTACAGGGGGCAGTAGGTCACCTCTCCACTTT. Supplemented by reference TRBV5-1 and TRBJ1-6, the full variable domain reads KAGVTQTPRYLIKTRGQQVTLSCSPISGHRSVSWYQQTPGQGLQFLFEYFSETQRNKGNFPGRFSGRQFSNSRSEMNVSTLELGDSALYLCASSEPTGGSRSPLHFGNGTRLTVT.

The chain carries TRBV20-1 and TRBJ1-3; D unresolved. Germline assignment: CDR1 DFQATT and CDR2 SNEGSKA (reference sequence). The CDR3 consists of 11 residues. V lost 1 base, J lost 4 bases, and 2 bases lay in between. CDR3 sequence: CSARGGNTIYF. The CDR3 bases are TGCAGTGCTAGAGGGGGAAACACCATATATTTT.

V and J are TRBV6-2 or TRBV6-3 and TRBJ2-7, with TRBD1 matching over 7 bases. The CDR3 extends over 14 amino acids. In germline, CDR1 is MNHEY, CDR2 SVGEGT. J lost 3 bases, V lost 1 base, and 3 bases had no gene match. CDR3 loop: CASSYWGQSYEQYF. The CDR3 nucleotides read TGTGCCAGCAGTTACTGGGGACAGAGCTACGAGCAGTACTTC.

The rearrangement joins TRBV12-3 or TRBV12-4 to TRBJ1-1; D unclear. The CDR3 consists of 14 residues. V lost 3 bases and J lost 6, with 14 bases in between. The CDR3 sequence: CASSFTQERAEAFF. Written as DNA, the CDR3 is TGTGCCAGCAGTTTTACCCAAGAACGCGCTGAAGCTTTCTTT.

Many counts were recorded for this clonotype. The rearrangement joins TRBV7-2 to TRBJ1-2, with D possibly TRBD1 on 5 matching bases. Germline CDR1 and CDR2: SGHTA and FQGNSA. The CDR3 runs to 15 residues. Trimming removed 4 bases from V and 1 base from J, with 13 bases in between. The CDR3: CASSYDSLFNYGYTF. The CDR3 nucleotides read TGTGCCAGCAGCTACGACAGTCTTTTTAACTATGGCTACACCTTC.